The clone carrying this T cell receptor beta chain appeared a few times. Its antigen is not identified. Reverse transcribed after extraction, RNA yielded cDNA as the sequencing template. Generated by immunoSEQ multiplex PCR, the TCRdb table keeps only in-frame clones and is missing some. The sample contains 98,000 or so clones, roughly 55% of which appear only once. PBMCs, the starting material, were the source of sorted CD4+ and CD8+ T cells. The data derive from a study of CD8+ T cells in alopecia areata. Looked up from germline, CDR1 is SGHVS and CDR2 is FQNEAQ. Trimming cost V 3 bases and J 0 bases; bases outside gene matches: 7. CDR3 size: 17 residues. Study-wide results and caveats: Sequencing of scalp samples also includes resident alphabeta T cells from normal skin. Normal scalp had lower clonality than lesional scalp, with alopecia totalis/universalis lesions showing this most strongly. Compared with mice, patients displayed less clear TCR sharing, possibly for HLA-related reasons.

This TCR derives from a human donor with alopecia areata. Sample: NKG2D-low CD8+ T cells sorted from blood. The chain carries TRBV7-8 and TRBJ2-2; TRBD2 aligns across 7 bases. The CDR3 coding sequence is TGTGCCAGCAGCTTCGGCCGGGGAGGGCCGAACACCGGGGAGCTGTTTTTT. Protein sequence: CASSFGRGGPNTGELFF.